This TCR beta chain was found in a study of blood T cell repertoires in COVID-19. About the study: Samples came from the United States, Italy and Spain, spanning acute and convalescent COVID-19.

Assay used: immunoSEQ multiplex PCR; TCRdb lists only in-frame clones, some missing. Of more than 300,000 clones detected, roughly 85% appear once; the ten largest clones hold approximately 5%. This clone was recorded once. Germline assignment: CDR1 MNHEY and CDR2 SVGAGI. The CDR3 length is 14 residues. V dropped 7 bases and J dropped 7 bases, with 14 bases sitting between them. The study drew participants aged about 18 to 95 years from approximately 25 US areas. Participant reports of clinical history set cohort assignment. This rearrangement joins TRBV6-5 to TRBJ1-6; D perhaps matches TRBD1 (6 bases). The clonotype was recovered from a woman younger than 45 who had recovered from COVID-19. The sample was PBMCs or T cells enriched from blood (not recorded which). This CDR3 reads CASKPGQRNSPLHF. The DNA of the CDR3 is TGTGCCAGCAAACCTGGACAGAGAAATTCACCCCTCCACTTT.